Shown below are 18 T cell receptor beta chains from a single sample sequenced in a study of blood T cell repertoires in COVID-19. Measured with immunoSEQ multiplex PCR; TCRdb has only the in-frame clones, and not every one. The data show roughly 57,000 clones, with approximately 92% seen just once and 15% to 20% held by the top ten. Sample: peripheral blood. The source of these receptors is a man at least 80 years old with acute or convalescent COVID-19.

The V gene is TRBV2, the J gene TRBJ1-6; D gene unclear. The V end was cut by 2 bases, the J end by 10 bases, with 12 bases between. The CDR3 consists of 14 residues. CDR1 is SNHLY and CDR2 is FYNNEI in the germline V gene. CDR3 DNA sequence: TGTGCCAGCAGTGAACGCGGGGATGGCTCACCCCTCCACTTT. Amino acids: CASSERGDGSPLHF. Looking up the rest from reference TRBV2 and TRBJ1-6 gives the full variable domain: EPEVTQTPSHQVTQMGQEVILRCVPISNHLYFYWYRQILGQKVEFLVSFYNNEISEKSEIFDDQFSVERPDGSNFTLKIRSTKLEDSAMYFCASSERGDGSPLHFGNGTRLTVT.

This clone was detected only a few times. The rearrangement uses TRBV3-1 (or the pseudogene TRBV3-2) and TRBJ2-1; maybe TRBD1 (6 bases). There are 18 residues in the CDR3. V was trimmed by 1 base and J by 4 bases, leaving 20 bases between them. The germline CDR1 and CDR2 sequences are LGHDT and YNNKEL (reference sequence). The CDR3: CASSQGQGLPIFYNEQFF. In DNA form, the CDR3 reads TGTGCCAGCAGCCAAGGTCAGGGGCTCCCTATCTTTTACAATGAGCAGTTCTTC.

The chain combines TRBV27 with TRBJ2-3; perhaps TRBD2 as D (5 bases). Germline-derived CDR1 and CDR2 are MNHEY and SMNVEV (reference sequence). Trimming stripped 5 bases from V and 4 bases from J, with 10 bases between. This CDR3 has 13 residues. The CDR3 loop is CASSLLRADTQYF. The CDR3 nucleotides are TGTGCCAGCAGTCTCCTGAGGGCAGATACGCAGTATTTT.

This clone was seen just once. This chain uses TRBV7-2 with TRBJ2-3, with 11 bases aligning to TRBD2. This CDR3 is built from 19 residues. Germline loops: CDR1 SGHTA, CDR2 FQGNSA. After removal of 5 bases from V and 0 bases from J, the junction contained 13 bases not matched to a gene. The CDR3 DNA sequence: TGTGCCAGCAGCCCCCAAGTCCTAGCGGGGGGTACTAGCACAGATACGCAGTATTTT. This encodes CASSPQVLAGGTSTDTQYF. Based on the CDR3 plus reference TRBV7-2 and TRBJ2-3, the full variable domain is GAGVSQSPSNKVTEKGKDVELRCDPISGHTALYWYRQSLGQGLEFLIYFQGNSAPDKSGLPSDRFSAERTGGSVSTLTIQRTQQEDSAVYLCASSPQVLAGGTSTDTQYFGPGTRLTVL.

The chain joins TRBV7-9 to TRBJ2-1; perhaps TRBD1 as D (5 bases). From germline, CDR1 is SEHNR and CDR2 FQNEAQ (reference sequence). Trimming took 6 bases from V and 1 from J, leaving 13 bases between them. The CDR3 consists of 15 residues. The CDR3 region has the DNA TGTGCCAGCAGTTCACGTGGGGCTTCCTACAATGAGCAGTTCTTC. Protein product: CASSSRGASYNEQFF.

The rearrangement links TRBV6-5 to TRBJ1-1, with D unclear. CDR1 is MNHEY and CDR2 is SVGAGI in the germline V gene. The CDR3 runs 11 residues. The ends were cut back, 7 bases at V and 2 bases at J, with 5 bases in the middle. The CDR3 DNA follows: TGTGCCAGCACTTTAAACACTGAAGCTTTCTTT. It yields the protein CASTLNTEAFF.

This sequence joins TRBV10-3 and TRBJ2-1, with TRBD2 identical over 8 bases. Per germline, CDR1 ENHRY and CDR2 SYGVKD. The CDR3 is 16 residues long. The trim removed 0 bases at V and 7 bases at J, leaving 8 bases unmatched. Here the CDR3 DNA reads TGTGCCATCAGTGAGTCTTTTTCCACTAGCGGTAATGAGCAGTTCTTC. Translation: CAISESFSTSGNEQFF.

On this clone: The junction departs from germline at one end; a sequencing error may be responsible. V usage is TRBV4-1 and J usage is TRBJ2-1, with D perhaps TRBD2 (6 bases). Germline-derived CDR1 and CDR2 are MGHRA and YSYEKL. The CDR3 sequence is 12 residues long. CDR3 sequence reads: CASSHPRGLLLF. Written as DNA, the CDR3 is TGCGCCAGCAGCCACCCGAGGGGACTTCTCCTCTTC.

The gene calls are TRBV10-3 and TRBJ2-2; D ambiguous. The CDR3 contains 15 residues. Trimming removed 1 base from V and 0 bases from J, with 6 bases in between. Germline CDR1 and CDR2: ENHRY and SYGVKD. The CDR3 DNA reads as TGTGCCATCAGTGAGTTTCAGTCGAACACCGGGGAGCTGTTTTTT. Translated, it gives CAISEFQSNTGELFF.

The chain has TRBV7-9 and TRBJ1-1, with 8 bases aligning to TRBD1. V gave up 5 bases and J gave up 2 bases; unmatched junction bases: 4. CDR1 is SEHNR, CDR2 FQNEAQ, per germline (reference sequence). The CDR3 sequence is 14 residues long. CDR3 DNA: TGTGCCAGCAGCACGACAGGGGTTAACACTGAAGCTTTCTTT. It is translated as CASSTTGVNTEAFF.

This clone has more than one count but fewer than ten. CDR3 region: CASSRGETQYF. The CDR3 DNA reads as TGTGCCAGCAGTAGGGGTGAGACCCAGTACTTC. This chain joins TRBV6-5 and TRBJ2-5; D possibly corresponds to TRBD1 (5 bases). V lost 5 bases and J lost 5, with 6 bases in between. Germline CDR1 and CDR2: MNHEY and SVGAGI. The CDR3 totals 11 residues.

The chain is built from TRBV30 and TRBJ1-6; D perhaps matches TRBD1 (6 bases). The CDR3 has 14 residues. Germline CDR1 and CDR2: GTSNPN and SVGIG (reference sequence). Trimming cost V 1 base and J 5 bases, with 9 bases left between them. CDR3 DNA: TGTGCCTGGAGTGCCAGGGGCGATAATTCACCCCTCCACTTT. Translating gives CAWSARGDNSPLHF.

This clone was recorded once. The chain uses TRBV7-2 and TRBJ2-1, with 7 bases identical to TRBD2. Trimming took 4 bases from V and 6 from J; bases not matched to a gene: 9. The germline V gene has CDR1 SGHTA and CDR2 FQGNSA. This CDR3 has 15 residues. In nucleotides, the CDR3 is TGTGCCAGCAGCTCCGGACTAGTTAGCGCCAATGAGCAGTTCTTC. It codes for CASSSGLVSANEQFF. Supplemented by reference TRBV7-2 and TRBJ2-1, the full variable domain reads GAGVSQSPSNKVTEKGKDVELRCDPISGHTALYWYRQSLGQGLEFLIYFQGNSAPDKSGLPSDRFSAERTGGSVSTLTIQRTQQEDSAVYLCASSSGLVSANEQFFGPGTRLTVL.

CDR3 bases: TGTGCCAGCAGTTCTAACGGTCCCCATCAGCCCCAGCATTTT. Translation: CASSSNGPHQPQHF. This rearrangement joins TRBV28 to TRBJ1-5; D remains ambiguous. V lost 4 bases and J 5 bases, leaving 12 bases between the germline ends. The CDR3 length is 14 residues. Germline CDR1 reads MDHEN; CDR2 reads SYDVKM.

This sequence joins TRBV6-5 and TRBJ2-1; the D gene is possibly TRBD2 (6 bases). CDR1 and CDR2 from the germline V gene are MNHEY and SVGAGI. With 3 bases removed from V and 4 bases from J, the gap between germline ends came to 13 bases. There are 15 residues in the CDR3. CDR3 nucleotides: TGTGCCAGCAGTTATCAGGCTAGCGCTTACAATGAGCAGTTCTTC. Protein sequence: CASSYQASAYNEQFF.

The chain has TRBV9 and TRBJ1-1, with TRBD1 identical over 9 bases. The germline V gene has CDR1 SGDLS and CDR2 YYNGEE. V was pared by 4 bases and J by 4 bases, with 5 bases of the junction left unmatched. This CDR3 is built from 14 residues. The CDR3: CASSPTGGFTEAFF. The CDR3 nucleotides are TGTGCCAGCAGCCCTACAGGGGGCTTCACTGAAGCTTTCTTT.

The gene calls are TRBV6-5 and TRBJ1-5, with D possibly matching TRBD1 (6 bases). Germline V lookup: CDR1 MNHEY, CDR2 SVGAGI. The CDR3 is 15 residues long. The V and J ends lost 6 bases and 3 bases respectively, with 15 bases between them. CDR3 DNA: TGTGCCAGCAGCCCACAGGGAGGGGACAATCAGCCCCAGCATTTT. Translated: CASSPQGGDNQPQHF.

This clone has a single count. The genes are TRBV30 and TRBJ2-2; no clear D gene. This CDR3 has 14 residues. The V and J ends lost 3 bases and 7 bases respectively, with 15 bases between them. Germline CDR1 and CDR2: GTSNPN and SVGIG (reference sequence). CDR3 nucleotides: TGTGCCTGGAGACTCGCAGGTGCTGGCGGGGAGCTGTTTTTT. It translates to CAWRLAGAGGELFF.